A selection of T cell receptor beta chains follows, all from one sample in a study of CD8 T cells in ankylosing spondylitis. A single record per CDR3 protein comes from TCRdb applying MiXCR to the 5' RACE reads. Of some 700,000 distinct CDR3 sequences in the sample, 15% to 20% were seen once. The sequencing input was blood, either unsorted or a sorted T cell fraction (not recorded which). Every receptor here comes from a male donor with ankylosing spondylitis. The CDR3 runs from the conserved cysteine through the conserved F or W. The order of the fields is V gene, clone size, D gene, CDR3 protein. The D gene is left open where the match is weak. Size tells how often a clone was seen (once, few, many) or the class of an expanded clone, and some rows leave it out.

>TRBV5-8|.|TRBD1
CASSLGTGNLVETQYF
>TRBV20-1|.|.
CSATRFETRGSTDTQYF
>TRBV12-5|few|.
CASGRGENINSPLHF
>TRBV5-1|.|.
CASSSSASAREAFF
>TRBV5-1|.|.
CASFKSGNGNTEAFF
>TRBV7-2|.|TRBD2
CASSPRTSGRGEQYF
>TRBV12-3/TRBV12-4|.|.
CASSLPGTRVADTQYF
>TRBV9|many|.
CASSVDGELFF
>TRBV6-1|.|.
CASSPTALNTEAFF
>TRBV20-1|.|.
CSARGRGGFPSGANVLTF
>TRBV7-8|.|.
CASSLGWTETDTQYF
>TRBV2|few|.
CASSEAGKRAPTDTQYF
>TRBV10-3|.|.
CAISESGGSYNEQFF
>TRBV27|few|.
CASSRTGSYNEQFF
>TRBV20-1|few|.
CSAEQVATGELFF
>TRBV20-1|.|TRBD1
CSVLRTGLGEQYF
>TRBV7-6|.|.
CASSPGLSTEAFF
>TRBV28|few|.
CASSETRGQPQHF
>TRBV13|.|.
CASSSGLNGNTEAFF
>TRBV2|few|TRBD2
CASTPLAGGREQFF
>TRBV6-5|many|.
CASSYDRSSYNEQFF
>TRBV12-3/TRBV12-4|few|.
CASSRWGGGEDTEAFF
>TRBV20-1|.|TRBD1
CSARLGQGAEAFF
>TRBV15|.|TRBD2
CATSRDRTSGNEQFF
>TRBV12-3/TRBV12-4|.|TRBD1
CASSPRQGIETQYF
>TRBV20-1|few|.
CSARDWAGRNIQYF
>TRBV5-6|few|.
CASSLGEDPSSYEQYF
>TRBV5-1|few|.
CASNPGDTSNYGYTF
>TRBV10-3|.|.
CAISAGGTTEAFF
>TRBV5-1|few|TRBD1
CASSVGTGVEKLFF
>TRBV5-1|few|.
CASSLDGPRAYF
>TRBV5-1|few|.
CASNTWAGARNEQFF
>TRBV7-9|few|TRBD2
CASSSGLAGSDTQYF
>TRBV7-9|few|.
CASSLMSAGELFF
>TRBV12-3/TRBV12-4|once|.
CASSLAAGGAVRGELFF
>TRBV12-3/TRBV12-4|many|.
CASSLVLNTIYF
>TRBV4-2|.|TRBD2
CASSRGLAGYEQYF
>TRBV19|few|.
CASSIGAGRVDEQFF
>TRBV9|.|.
CASSPRPTYEQYF
>TRBV12-3/TRBV12-4|.|TRBD1
CASSTTGVNTEAFF
>TRBV13|.|.
CASSTRRPAGETQYF
>TRBV2|few|.
CASKGSSSYEQYF
>TRBV12-3/TRBV12-4|.|.
CASSLGGGLTYEQYF
>TRBV5-1|.|.
CASSLYREGNEQYF
>TRBV7-8|few|TRBD1
CASSLEAGGLGEAFF
>TRBV7-7|few|TRBD1
CASSSDRAGEQYF
>TRBV11-2|.|TRBD2
CASSLVGTSGSNTGELFF
>TRBV29-1|.|TRBD2
CSVGRLAGGQETQYF
>TRBV7-2|.|.
CASSLRTQETQYF
>TRBV7-9|many|TRBD1
CASSLMRAGNTGTGQFF
>TRBV15|.|.
CATSRKGQVNSNQPQHF
>TRBV20-1|.|TRBD2
CSAPLRGEQFF
>TRBV27|.|TRBD1
CASSLYPSSGGAGSPLHF
>TRBV6-1|.|.
CASSGPQGTRETQYF
>TRBV7-9|.|.
CASSATGWNTEAFF
>TRBV5-1|many|.
CASSLGSGANVLTF
>TRBV20-1|.|.
CSARGLYEQFF